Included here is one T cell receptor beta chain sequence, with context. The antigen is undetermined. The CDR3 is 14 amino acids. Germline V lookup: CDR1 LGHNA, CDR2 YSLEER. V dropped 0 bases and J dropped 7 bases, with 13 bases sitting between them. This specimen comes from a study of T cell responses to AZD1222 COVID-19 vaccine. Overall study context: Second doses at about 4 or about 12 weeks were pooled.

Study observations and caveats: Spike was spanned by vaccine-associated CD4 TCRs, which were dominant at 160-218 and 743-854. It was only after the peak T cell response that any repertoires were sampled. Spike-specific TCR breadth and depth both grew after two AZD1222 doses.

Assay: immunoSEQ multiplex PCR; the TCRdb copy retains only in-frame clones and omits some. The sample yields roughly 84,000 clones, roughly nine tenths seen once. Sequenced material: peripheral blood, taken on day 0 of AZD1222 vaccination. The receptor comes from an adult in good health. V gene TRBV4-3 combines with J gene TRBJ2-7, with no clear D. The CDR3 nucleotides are TGCGCCAGCAGCCAAGAACCCCCCCCGCCTGAGCAGTACTTC. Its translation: CASSQEPPPPEQYF.